Presented here are 8 T cell receptor beta chains from one specimen sequenced in a study of shared clonotypes between healthy human individuals. Sequencing used immunoSEQ multiplex PCR; TCRdb keeps in-frame clones, though not all of them. The table has 2 million to 2.5 million clones, approximately 95% seen once. The sequencing input was naive CD4+ T cells from PBMCs. Noted subset: CD45RA+ positively selected. The receptors originated from a man between 18 and 35 years old in good health. Some clones in this sample may be carry-over from other donors' samples.

The chain is built from TRBV9 and TRBJ2-3; D not certain. Germline assignment: CDR1 SGDLS and CDR2 YYNGEE. Trimming took 4 bases from V and 4 from J, leaving 13 bases between them. CDR3 size: 14 residues. As DNA, the CDR3 is TGTGCCAGCAGCACCCGGGCCGAGGCAGATACGCAGTATTTT. As protein: CASSTRAEADTQYF.

The CDR3 nucleotides are TGTGCCAGCAGACCGGGACTAGCGGTACCCTACAATGAGCAGTTCTTC. Protein product: CASRPGLAVPYNEQFF. This rearrangement joins TRBV27 to TRBJ2-1; 11 bases map to TRBD2. CDR1 MNHEY and CDR2 SMNVEV come from the germline V gene (reference sequence). The V gene end was trimmed by 6 bases and the J gene end by 2 bases; junction bases not matched to a gene: 6. This CDR3 has 16 residues.

DNA for the CDR3: TGTGCCAGCAGTTTAGTGTGGGGCTTGAGGGAGACCCAGTACTTC. Protein product: CASSLVWGLRETQYF. This sequence joins TRBV28 and TRBJ2-5; D perhaps matches TRBD1 (5 bases). CDR3 size: 15 residues. Germline V lookup: CDR1 MDHEN, CDR2 SYDVKM. V lost 2 bases, J lost 5 bases, and 15 bases lay in between.

This rearrangement joins TRBV25-1 to TRBJ2-5; D perhaps matches TRBD1 (5 bases). The end of the DNA aligns better with TRBJ2-7, so the J call may be wrong. The CDR3 contains 13 residues. The germline V gene has CDR1 MGHDK and CDR2 SYGVNS. This CDR3 is CASSLGASYEQYF. The CDR3 bases are TGTGCCAGCAGTCTTGGGGCCTCCTACGAGCAGTACTTC.

The chain recombines TRBV27 with TRBJ2-1; D not certain. This CDR3 is built from 14 residues. The germline CDR1 and CDR2 sequences are MNHEY and SMNVEV (reference sequence). V was trimmed by 7 bases and J by 5 bases, leaving 15 bases between them. As DNA, the CDR3 is TGTGCCAGCACCCCTCGTTGGCAGCACAATGAGCAGTTCTTC. Translation gives CASTPRWQHNEQFF.

The chain links TRBV11-2 to TRBJ1-2; D not resolved. V lost 5 bases, J lost 4 bases, and 8 bases lay in between. The CDR3 runs to 12 residues. Germline CDR1 reads SGHAT; CDR2 reads FQNNGV. CDR3 sequence: CASSGERYGYTF. DNA of the CDR3: TGTGCCAGCAGCGGGGAGCGCTATGGCTACACCTTC.

CDR3 sequence: CASSLVGQGDGYTF. Written as DNA, the CDR3 is TGCGCCAGCAGCTTGGTGGGACAGGGCGATGGCTACACCTTC. This chain joins TRBV5-1 and TRBJ1-2, with 9 bases that match TRBD1. V gave up 0 bases and J gave up 6 bases; unmatched junction bases: 3. CDR3 length: 14 amino acids. Per the germline V gene, CDR1 is SGHRS and CDR2 is YFSETQ.

A note on this clone: The junction differs from germline at one of its ends, possibly a read error. The gene calls are TRBV6-5 and TRBJ2-6; TRBD1 matches 10 bases. CDR1 and CDR2 from the germline V gene are MNHEY and SVGAGI. The CDR3 loop spans 15 amino acids. CDR3 amino acids: CASSRQGAGANVLTF. CDR3 nucleotides: TGTGCCAGCAGTCGACAGGGGGCTGGTGCCAACGTCCTGACTTTC.